The T cell receptor beta chain under discussion was sequenced for a study of technical replicates of blood from a few donors. Sequenced by immunoSEQ multiplex PCR; TCRdb stores in-frame clones only, minus some. This sample yields about 94,000 clones, of which about 96% are seen a single time; approximately 0.36% belongs to the top ten. The CDR3 length is 14 residues. Trimming at V came to 7 bases and at J to 2 bases, leaving 4 bases not matched to a gene. CDR1 SGHTA and CDR2 FQGNSA come from the germline V gene. Source material: T cells isolated from PBMCs. The rearrangement uses TRBV7-2 and TRBJ1-2; 10 nucleotides align to TRBD1. The sequence came from a human donor in good health. CDR3 in amino acids: CASTLGQGNYGYTF. The CDR3 DNA reads as TGTGCCAGCACCCTGGGACAGGGGAACTATGGCTACACCTTC.